This TCR beta chain derives from a study of cytotoxic CD8 clonotypes in ibrutinib-treated CLL. Overall study context: The patient breakdown showed more than 9 relapsed/refractory and approximately 15 treatment-naive cases, with fewer than 18 IGHV unmutated. Study findings and constraints: Public clonotypes, rarely seen, contracted or held steady on treatment.

A note on this clone: The antigen is not known.

Assay used: immunoSEQ multiplex PCR; TCRdb lists only in-frame clones, some missing. Of about 50,000 clones in the sample, around half were seen once. V trimming: 2 bases; J trimming: 1 base; junction bases outside the gene matches: 2. This CDR3 spans 14 amino acids. Germline values: CDR1 SEHNR, CDR2 FQNEAQ (reference sequence). The chain carries TRBV7-9 and TRBJ2-7, with 7 bases lining up with TRBD1. The clonotype comes from a human donor with chronic lymphocytic leukemia. Sequenced material: PBMCs, taken after 12 months of ibrutinib treatment. CDR3 coding DNA: TGTGCCAGCAGCTTACCGGGACAGTCCTACGAGCAGTACTTC. This encodes CASSLPGQSYEQYF.